The 14 T cell receptor beta chains below come from one sample, sequenced in a study of T cells in Graves' hyperthyroidism and ophthalmopathy (dated by TCRdb to between 2019 and 2020). Receptor libraries were prepared by multiplex PCR. TCRdb lists the instrument as Illumina HiSeq 2000. TCR beta CDR3 regions were amplified from RNA transcripts. A first-round RT-PCR of the TCR CDR3 used the HTBI primer set with the Qiagen OneStep RT-PCR kit. The public reads were run again by TCRdb, first through fastp at Q25 and then through MiXCR, and only productive beta chains were kept. Each CDR3 protein gets just one entry, which takes the most common genes and DNA from the rows behind it. The sample table contains approximately 480,000 distinct CDR3 sequences; only one count was recorded for under 25% of them. The ten largest clones represent about a quarter of the sample. The sample was blood. These receptors were obtained from a man in his late teens or twenties with Graves' hyperthyroidism.

This clonotype has more than one count but fewer than ten. The CDR3 nucleotides are TGTGCCAGCTCACCTCAGGGATTTAGCAATCAGCCCCAGCATTTT. It codes for CASSPQGFSNQPQHF. This chain uses TRBV18 with TRBJ1-5; D may be TRBD1 (5 bases). Per the germline V gene, CDR1 is KGHSH and CDR2 is LQKENI. V was trimmed by 3 bases and J by 0 bases, leaving 9 bases between them. The length of the CDR3 is 15 residues.

The V gene is TRBV7-2, the J gene TRBJ2-1; 7 nucleotides line up with TRBD1. With 5 bases clipped from V and 5 bases from J, the junction kept 9 bases outside the gene matches. Per the germline V gene, CDR1 is SGHTA and CDR2 is FQGNSA. The CDR3 is made up of 15 amino acids. The CDR3 region has the DNA TGTGCCAGCAGCCTAACGGACAGGTGGAACAATGAGCAGTTCTTC. This codes for CASSLTDRWNNEQFF.

With respect to this clonotype: Possible read error: a much larger clone is one base away. The genes are TRBV29-1 and TRBJ2-7, with D perhaps given as TRBD1 or TRBD2 (5 bases each). Germline V gene data show CDR1 as SQVTM and CDR2 as ANQGSEA. This CDR3 spans 12 amino acids. Trimming removed 4 bases at V and 2 bases at J, with 9 bases between. CDR3 loop: CSVVGPPYEQYF. The CDR3 DNA is TGCAGCGTTGTGGGACCCCCCTACGAGCAGTACTTC.

The sample holds many counts of this clonotype. The chain is built from TRBV19 and TRBJ1-5; D is unclear. CDR1 LNHDA and CDR2 SQIVND come from the germline V gene (reference sequence). This CDR3 is built from 13 residues. V lost 7 bases to trimming and J lost 2 bases, with 9 bases between them. The CDR3 DNA sequence: TGTGCCAGTACGGGGTTCGGCAATCAGCCCCAGCATTTT. It yields the protein CASTGFGNQPQHF. Full variable domain (remainder filled in from reference TRBV19 and TRBJ1-5): DGGITQSPKYLFRKEGQNVTLSCEQNLNHDAMYWYRQDPGQGLRLIYYSQIVNDFQKGDIAEGYSVSREKKESFPLTVTSAQKNPTAFYLCASTGFGNQPQHFGDGTRLSIL.

The chain recombines TRBV2 with TRBJ1-2; D gene unclear. V dropped 3 bases and J dropped 7 bases, with 9 bases sitting between them. The CDR3 has 12 residues. Germline CDR1 is SNHLY and CDR2 is FYNNEI. The CDR3 sequence is CASSDWVTGYTF. CDR3 DNA sequence: TGTGCCAGCAGTGATTGGGTTACTGGCTACACCTTC. Drawing the rest from reference TRBV2 and TRBJ1-2, the complete variable domain is EPEVTQTPSHQVTQMGQEVILRCVPISNHLYFYWYRQILGQKVEFLVSFYNNEISEKSEIFDDQFSVERPDGSNFTLKIRSTKLEDSAMYFCASSDWVTGYTFGSGTRLTVV.

This clonotype was seen ten or more times. The rearrangement links TRBV19 to TRBJ2-7, with TRBD2 matching 8 bases. The germline CDR1 and CDR2 sequences are LNHDA and SQIVND (reference sequence). V dropped 5 bases and J dropped 3; count of bases not matched to a gene: 9. The CDR3 spans 15 residues. CDR3 DNA: TGTGCCAGTAGTCCCCGGCTAGCGGGTCTCTACGAGCAGTACTTC. Amino acids: CASSPRLAGLYEQYF.

At least ten counts were recorded for this clonotype. The chain links TRBV6-1 to TRBJ2-7; D unresolved. The CDR3 is 15 amino acids. Germline lookup yields CDR1 MNHNS and CDR2 SASEGT. V dropped 1 base and J dropped 2 bases, with 12 bases sitting between them. CDR3: CASSEEGSTAYEQYF. CDR3 DNA: TGTGCCAGCAGTGAAGAGGGCAGCACAGCCTACGAGCAGTACTTC.

This clonotype was detected many times. This sequence joins TRBV30 and TRBJ1-1; D ambiguous. CDR3 size: 13 residues. Germline lookup yields CDR1 GTSNPN and CDR2 SVGIG (reference sequence). V shed 2 bases and J shed 0 bases, with 7 bases lying between them. The CDR3 DNA reads TGTGCCTGGAGTCGAGATATGAACACTGAAGCTTTCTTT. Protein product: CAWSRDMNTEAFF.

This clonotype was counted ten times or more. The V call is TRBV6-2 or TRBV6-3, the J call TRBJ2-2, with D unclear. The V and J ends lost 2 bases and 7 bases respectively, with 8 bases between them. Germline values: CDR1 MNHEY, CDR2 SVGEGT. CDR3 length equals 13 residues. CDR3 amino acids: CASSYPLGGELFF. CDR3 nucleotides: TGTGCCAGCAGTTACCCCTTGGGCGGGGAGCTGTTTTTT.

In its sample, this clonotype was seen many times. This rearrangement joins TRBV19 to TRBJ2-7, with D perhaps TRBD2 (6 bases). The CDR3 totals 14 residues. CDR1 and CDR2 from the germline V gene are LNHDA and SQIVND (reference sequence). The V and J ends lost 3 bases and 0 bases respectively, with 9 bases between them. This CDR3 is CASSIAGPSYEQYF. In nucleotides, the CDR3 is TGTGCCAGTAGTATCGCGGGGCCCTCCTACGAGCAGTACTTC.

Ten or more counts support this clonotype. This chain connects TRBV5-1 to TRBJ1-2; D unresolved. This CDR3 spans 14 amino acids. V was clipped by 3 bases and J by 5 bases, with 14 bases between them. The germline gives CDR1 SGHRS, CDR2 YFSETQ. CDR3 in amino acids: CASSSARASYGYTF. The CDR3 nucleotides are TGCGCCAGCAGCTCGGCGCGGGCGTCTTATGGCTACACCTTC.

V usage is TRBV9 and J usage is TRBJ1-2, with unresolved D. The CDR3 length is 13 residues. Germline lookup yields CDR1 SGDLS and CDR2 YYNGEE. The V end was cut by 6 bases, the J end by 5 bases, with 14 bases between. The CDR3 protein is CASNLGQNYGYTF. The CDR3, as DNA: TGTGCCAGCAACCTTGGCCAGAATTATGGCTACACCTTC.

This CDR3 is CASSPYRTELSYEQYF. CDR3 nucleotides: TGTGCCAGCAGCCCGTACCGGACAGAGCTATCCTACGAGCAGTACTTC. V is TRBV11-1 and J is TRBJ2-7; a possible D gene is TRBD1 (6 bases). Looked up from germline, CDR1 is SGHAT and CDR2 is FQDESV (reference sequence). The CDR3 totals 16 residues. With 5 bases removed from V and 1 base from J, the gap between germline ends came to 18 bases.

This clonotype has at least ten counts. The J gene is TRBJ2-7, the V gene TRBV25-1, with D perhaps being TRBD1 or TRBD2 (7 bases each). CDR3 size: 15 residues. V shed 7 bases and J shed 6 bases, with 22 bases lying between them. Germline values: CDR1 MGHDK, CDR2 SYGVNS. Here the CDR3 reads CASTPQGGSVAEQYF. As DNA, the CDR3 is TGTGCCAGCACTCCCCAGGGGGGGTCGGTTGCCGAGCAGTACTTC.